This T cell receptor beta chain originates from a study of Ad26.COV2.S vaccination and SARS-CoV-2 variants. Libraries were prepared by immunoSEQ multiplex PCR; TCRdb keeps only in-frame clonotypes and omits some of them. The table records more than 150,000 clones, 87% of them present only once. V was pared by 4 bases and J by 3 bases, with 12 bases between. Germline CDR1 reads LNHDA; CDR2 reads SQIVND (reference sequence). The CDR3 loop spans 14 amino acids. The source material was peripheral blood, sampled after recovery from COVID-19. V gene TRBV19 combines with J gene TRBJ1-2, with D hard to call. The sequence came from a human donor who had recovered from COVID-19. CDR3 DNA sequence: TGTGCCAGTAGTACTGTCGGAGATGACTATGGCTACACCTTC. Protein product: CASSTVGDDYGYTF.